The rows below give T cell receptor beta chains drawn from one sample of a study of tumor-infiltrating lymphocytes in localized non-small cell lung cancer. Here immunoSEQ multiplex PCR was the method, and the copy in TCRdb shows in-frame clones only, minus some. The sample holds about 15,000 clones; approximately 71% are singletons and the top ten take 22%. The source material was uninvolved lung tissue not adjacent to the tumor. These receptors originate from a human donor with non-small cell lung cancer. The CDR3 runs from the conserved cysteine through the conserved F or W. Fields, in order: CDR3 protein, CDR3 DNA, D gene, J gene, V gene. D genes are given only for firm matches.

CDR3: CASSTPTGRHQPQHF
DNA: TGTGCCAGCAGTACCCCGACAGGGCGGCATCAGCCCCAGCATTTT
D: TRBD1
J: TRBJ1-5
V: TRBV28

CDR3: CASSQDGSLAGGPYNEQFF
DNA: TGTGCCAGCAGCCAAGATGGGTCTTTAGCGGGAGGGCCCTACAATGAGCAGTTCTTC
D: TRBD2
J: TRBJ2-1
V: TRBV14

CDR3: CASRPNNRGAGQPQHF
DNA: TGTGCCAGCAGACCAAACAATCGGGGGGCTGGTCAGCCCCAGCATTTT
D: -
J: TRBJ1-5
V: TRBV28

CDR3: CSVRTDTQYF
DNA: TGCAGCGTCCGCACAGATACGCAGTATTTT
D: -
J: TRBJ2-3
V: TRBV29-1

CDR3: CATSRDWRRLASGANVLTF
DNA: TGTGCCACCAGCAGAGATTGGAGAAGGCTGGCTTCTGGGGCCAACGTCCTGACTTTC
D: -
J: TRBJ2-6
V: TRBV15

CDR3: CASSLLGVGNTEAFF
DNA: TGTGCCAGCAGCTTACTAGGGGTGGGGAACACTGAAGCTTTCTTT
D: -
J: TRBJ1-1
V: TRBV7-2

CDR3: CASSLASGLTDTQYF
DNA: TGTGCCAGCAGCTTGGCCAGCGGACTCACAGATACGCAGTATTTT
D: -
J: TRBJ2-3
V: TRBV5-4

CDR3: CASSSRASGRSDTQYF
DNA: TGTGCCAGCAGCAGTCGGGCTAGCGGGAGATCAGATACGCAGTATTTT
D: TRBD2
J: TRBJ2-3
V: TRBV7-8

CDR3: CATGDRVEDNEQFF
DNA: TGTGCCACAGGGGACAGGGTTGAGGACAATGAGCAGTTCTTC
D: TRBD1
J: TRBJ2-1
V: TRBV15

CDR3: CASSEDLGGVETQYF
DNA: TGTGCCAGCAGCGAAGACCTGGGCGGGGTGGAGACCCAGTACTTC
D: -
J: TRBJ2-5
V: TRBV9

CDR3: CASSTLLDTTQYF
DNA: TGTGCCAGCAGTACGCTACTAGATACTACGCAGTATTTT
D: -
J: TRBJ2-3
V: TRBV6-4

CDR3: CASSLNSPGQRQAFF
DNA: TGTGCCAGCAGCCTGAACTCCCCGGGGCAGCGGCAAGCTTTCTTT
D: -
J: TRBJ1-1
V: TRBV28

CDR3: CAWSVDLNTEAFF
DNA: TGTGCCTGGAGTGTAGACCTCAACACTGAAGCTTTCTTT
D: -
J: TRBJ1-1
V: TRBV30

CDR3: CAIRGQREAFF
DNA: TGTGCCATCAGGGGACAGCGTGAAGCTTTCTTT
D: TRBD1
J: TRBJ1-1
V: TRBV10-3